This T cell receptor beta chain comes out of a study of shared clonotypes between healthy human individuals. Overall study context: The study drew on two women and a few men aged 18 to 49 as donors. CD4 naive cells filled three plates per donor, CD4 memory three, CD8 naive two and CD8 memory one.

Details on this clone: What it binds is unknown.

CDR3 length equals 13 residues. Deletions cut 3 bases from V and 4 bases from J, with 11 bases between. Germline assignment: CDR1 SGHRS and CDR2 YFSETQ. General observations from the study: The four-donor shared clonotypes exceeded non-shared clonotypes in generation probability, with non-shared ones scoring lower.

The deep-level immunoSEQ assay was used. The table came from immunoSEQ multiplex PCR; TCRdb's copy has only in-frame clones and leaves some out. Among about 2.4 million clones listed, 93% were seen once. Source material: naive CD4+ T cells from PBMCs. The subset denotes: CD45RA+ positively selected. The receptor comes from a man between 18 and 35 years old in good health. Some clones in this sample may be carry-over from other donors' samples. The chain recombines TRBV5-1 with TRBJ2-7; either TRBD1 or TRBD2 may supply D (5 bases each). The CDR3 DNA reads TGCGCCAGCAGCTGGGTGGGGGAGTACGAGCAGTACTTC. This gives the protein CASSWVGEYEQYF.